These 8 T cell receptor beta chains share one sample of origin, sequenced in a study of CD8 T cells in Susac syndrome. RNA totalling about 0.45 to 1 ug underwent reverse transcription with random hexamers. TCRdb reprocessed the immunoSEQ multiplex PCR reads with MiXCR, giving one entry per CDR3 protein. The table lists 50,000 or so distinct CDR3 sequences, 92% of them singletons. Input material: CD8+ T cells from PBMCs. The receptors were sampled from a human donor in good health.

As DNA, the CDR3 is TGCAGTGCGCCCCCCCGGGACAGGGCAGACCAGCCCCAGCATTTT. Encoded protein: CSAPPRDRADQPQHF. This sequence joins TRBV20-1 and TRBJ1-5; 9 nucleotides line up with TRBD1. CDR1 and CDR2 (germline): DFQATT, SNEGSKA (reference sequence). Germline trimming cut 6 bases from V and 7 bases from J; bases unmatched to any gene: 13. The CDR3 has 15 amino acids.

This chain's CDR3 is CASSLPGQGPNTEAFF. The CDR3 coding sequence is TGTGCCAGCAGCCTCCCGGGACAGGGACCGAACACTGAAGCTTTCTTT. The chain combines TRBV11-2 with TRBJ1-1; 9 bases are shared with TRBD1. Germline CDR1 SGHAT, CDR2 FQNNGV. Trimming took 5 bases from V and 1 from J; bases not matched to a gene: 8. This CDR3 is 16 amino acids long.

The table lists this clonotype with a count of one. The chain recombines TRBV4-1 with TRBJ2-3; D possibly matches TRBD1 or TRBD2 (5 bases each). Germline V gene sequence: CDR1 MGHRA, CDR2 YSYEKL. This CDR3 is built from 14 residues. Trimming stripped 0 bases from V and 5 bases from J, with 9 bases between. This CDR3 is CASSQEGAGDTQYF. The CDR3 nucleotides read TGCGCCAGCAGCCAAGAAGGGGCGGGAGATACGCAGTATTTT.

The chain employs TRBV29-1 and TRBJ2-1; TRBD1 aligns across 7 bases. The CDR3 extends over 14 amino acids. In germline, CDR1 is SQVTM, CDR2 ANQGSEA. J lost 2 bases, V lost 8 bases, and 9 bases had no gene match. The CDR3 reads CSSGGDRPYNEQFF. The CDR3 nucleotides are TGCAGCTCCGGTGGGGACAGACCCTACAATGAGCAGTTCTTC.

The chain has TRBV29-1 and TRBJ1-2, with 7 nucleotides matching TRBD1. The germline gives CDR1 SQVTM, CDR2 ANQGSEA. The V gene end was trimmed by 6 bases and the J gene end by 4 bases; junction bases not matched to a gene: 8. This CDR3 has 13 amino acids. CDR3 sequence reads: CSVEPRDSYGYTF. The CDR3, as DNA: TGCAGCGTCGAACCCCGGGACAGCTATGGCTACACCTTC.

CDR3 residues: CASSGLGGQRAMNTEAFF. For the CDR3, the DNA is TGTGCCAGCAGCGGACTCGGGGGGCAAAGAGCTATGAACACTGAAGCTTTCTTT. V usage is TRBV7-9 and J usage is TRBJ1-1; a weak D match, TRBD1 (6 bases). CDR1 and CDR2 from the germline V gene are SEHNR and FQNEAQ (reference sequence). The ends were cut back, 5 bases at V and 0 bases at J, with 22 bases in the middle. CDR3 length equals 18 residues.

This sequence joins TRBV20-1 and TRBJ2-7, with D hard to call. CDR1 is DFQATT and CDR2 is SNEGSKA in the germline V gene (reference sequence). V gave up 0 bases and J gave up 5 bases, with 20 bases separating them. The CDR3 sequence is 16 residues long. CDR3 residues: CSARDPEGTLLDEQYF. The CDR3 coding sequence is TGCAGTGCTAGAGATCCCGAAGGAACCCTCTTAGACGAGCAGTACTTC.

The chain links TRBV13 to TRBJ2-5; D gene uncertain. In germline, CDR1 is PRHDT, CDR2 FYEKMQ (reference sequence). The CDR3 is made up of 13 amino acids. V was pared by 2 bases and J by 6 bases, with 10 bases between. The CDR3 DNA follows: TGTGCCAGCAGCTTAAAGGTGGAGAAGACCCAGTACTTC. This gives the protein CASSLKVEKTQYF.